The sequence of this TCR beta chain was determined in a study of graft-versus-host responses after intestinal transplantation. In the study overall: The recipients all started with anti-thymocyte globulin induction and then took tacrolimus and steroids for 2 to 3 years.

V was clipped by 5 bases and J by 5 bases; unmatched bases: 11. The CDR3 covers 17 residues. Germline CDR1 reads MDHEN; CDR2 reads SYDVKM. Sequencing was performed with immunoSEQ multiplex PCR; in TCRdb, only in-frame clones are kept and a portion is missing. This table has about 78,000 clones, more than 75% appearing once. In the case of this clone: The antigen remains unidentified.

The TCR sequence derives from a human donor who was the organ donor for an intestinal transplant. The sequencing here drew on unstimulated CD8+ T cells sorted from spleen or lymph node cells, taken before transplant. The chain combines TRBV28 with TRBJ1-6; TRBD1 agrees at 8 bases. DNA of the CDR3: TGTGCCAGCAGTCCGATCTGGACAGGGTGGGATAATTCACCCCTCCACTTT. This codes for CASSPIWTGWDNSPLHF. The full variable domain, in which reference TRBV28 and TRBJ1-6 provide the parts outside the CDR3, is DVKVTQSSRYLVKRTGEKVFLECVQDMDHENMFWYRQDPGLGLRLIYFSYDVKMKEKGDIPEGYSVSREKKERFSLILESASTNQTSMYLCASSPIWTGWDNSPLHFGNGTRLTVT.